This T cell receptor (beta chain) comes out of a study of blood T cell repertoires in COVID-19. Study overall: Samples representing acute and convalescent COVID-19 were sourced from the United States, Italy and Spain. T cells, B-cell-depleted T cells, or PBMCs provided the cDNA or gDNA that served as material.

Germline V lookup: CDR1 SGHVS, CDR2 FQNEAQ. Trimming shortened V by 5 bases and J by 11 bases, and 12 bases separated the two germline ends. The CDR3 consists of 12 residues. Methods used by the authors: Amplification with reference gene primers provided the estimates of nucleated cell counts. The table came from immunoSEQ multiplex PCR; TCRdb's copy has only in-frame clones and leaves some out. The V and J calls and clone size come from that table; D and trimming were worked out from the DNA. The table includes about 520,000 clones, 80% to 90% detected once. The source is a human donor in a cohort sampled during active COVID-19. Sequencing was performed on peripheral blood. This chain links TRBV7-8 with TRBJ1-4; possibly TRBD1 for D (5 bases). The CDR3 nucleotides are TGTGCCAGCAGCGACCCAGGGAAGAAACTGTTTTTT. It specifies CASSDPGKKLFF.